This T cell receptor (beta chain) was sequenced during a study of metastatic and nonmetastatic thyroid tumors (dated by TCRdb to between 2020 and 2021). Regarding the research as a whole: Repertoires from peripheral blood and from tumor or nodule tissue samples of malignant and benign thyroid patients were compared.

V loses 5 bases, J loses 3 bases, and the germline ends lie 8 bases apart. Taken from the germline V gene, the CDR1 and CDR2 loops are SGHAT and FQNNGV. From its cysteine to its phenylalanine, the CDR3 spans 14 amino acids. CDR3 DNA only is kept here, 42 bases in frame from base 1. What the work shows at the level of the full study, not this receptor alone: In both blood and tumor samples, TCR beta diversity was reported to be significantly higher in malignant tumors than in benign nodules.

Before undergoing thyroid surgery, none of the patients had been given any kind of treatment. Patient clinical samples collected from about 2011 to 2019 were retrospectively analysed using T-cell receptor beta sequencing. This clone was counted at least ten times. Its specific antigen is unknown. There are no base qualities to consult, and no much larger clone falls within one base. Library preparation employed PCR. Sequencing instrument: Illumina HiSeq 4000. High-throughput sequencing was used to profile the TCR beta-chain CDR3 region of every patient. The authors processed their data as follows. The researchers built a classifier to tell apart papillary thyroid cancer patients with distant metastasis, based on CDR3 differences among clinicopathological groups. Repertoire diversity was assessed with the Shannon index, and tumor-blood repertoire similarity with the Morisita-Horn index. In-frame beta chains were kept once TCRdb had trimmed the public reads at Q25 with fastp and called clones with MiXCR. The V and J calls were not made by the authors but by TCRdb's processing. This sample gives about 28,000 clones in total; roughly 20% of them show up just once. The ten largest clones add up to under 45% of the sample.

The receptor was derived from a female donor with papillary thyroid cancer or a benign thyroid nodule (not recorded which). Some clones in this sample may be carry-over from other donors' samples. This chain is built from TRBV11-2 and TRBJ2-6, with the D gene too uncertain to name. The source material was blood. The nucleotide sequence reads as follows: TGTGCCAGCAGCCTCGCGAATGGGGCCAACGTCCTGACTTTC. Its coded protein is CASSLANGANVLTF.